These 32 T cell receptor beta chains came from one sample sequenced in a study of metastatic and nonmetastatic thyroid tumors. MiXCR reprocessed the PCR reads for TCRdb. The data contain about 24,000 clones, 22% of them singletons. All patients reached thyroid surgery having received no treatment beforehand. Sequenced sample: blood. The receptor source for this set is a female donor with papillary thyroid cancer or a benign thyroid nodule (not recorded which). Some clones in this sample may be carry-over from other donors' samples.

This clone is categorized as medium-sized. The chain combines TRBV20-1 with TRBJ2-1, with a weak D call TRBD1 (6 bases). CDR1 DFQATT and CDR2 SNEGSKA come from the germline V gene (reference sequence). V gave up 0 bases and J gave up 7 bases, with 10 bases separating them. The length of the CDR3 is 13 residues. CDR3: CSARDLQGNEQFF. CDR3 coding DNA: TGCAGTGCTAGAGATCTGCAGGGGAATGAGCAGTTCTTC.

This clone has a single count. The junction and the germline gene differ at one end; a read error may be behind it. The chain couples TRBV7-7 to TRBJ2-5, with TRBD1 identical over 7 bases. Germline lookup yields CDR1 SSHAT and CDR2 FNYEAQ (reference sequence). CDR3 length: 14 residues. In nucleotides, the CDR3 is TGTGCTAGCAGCTTAACTCTGGGGACAGAGACACAGTACTTC. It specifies CASSLTLGTETQYF.

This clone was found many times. The DNA for the CDR3 is TGTGCCAGCAGTTTAGAGGCGGGGATCGGAGAGACCCAGTACTTC. The encoded protein is CASSLEAGIGETQYF. The genes are TRBV12-3 or TRBV12-4 and TRBJ2-5, with D possibly matching TRBD2 (6 bases). The CDR3 loop spans 15 amino acids. Trimming removed 1 base at V and 4 bases at J, with 13 bases between.

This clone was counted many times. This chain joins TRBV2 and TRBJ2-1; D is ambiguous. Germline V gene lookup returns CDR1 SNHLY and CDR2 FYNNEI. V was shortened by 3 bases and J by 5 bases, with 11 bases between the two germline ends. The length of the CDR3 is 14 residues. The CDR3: CASSDSVGDNEQFF. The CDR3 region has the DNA TGTGCCAGCAGTGATTCGGTTGGGGACAATGAGCAGTTCTTC. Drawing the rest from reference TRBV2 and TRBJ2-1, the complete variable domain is EPEVTQTPSHQVTQMGQEVILRCVPISNHLYFYWYRQILGQKVEFLVSFYNNEISEKSEIFDDQFSVERPDGSNFTLKIRSTKLEDSAMYFCASSDSVGDNEQFFGPGTRLTVL.

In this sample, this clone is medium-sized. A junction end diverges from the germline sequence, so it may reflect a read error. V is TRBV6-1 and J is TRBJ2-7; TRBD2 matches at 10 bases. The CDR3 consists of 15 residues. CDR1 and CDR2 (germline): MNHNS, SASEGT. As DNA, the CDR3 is TGTGCCAGCAGAGAAGCTAGCGGGAGATCCTACGAGCAGTACTTC. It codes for CASREASGRSYEQYF.

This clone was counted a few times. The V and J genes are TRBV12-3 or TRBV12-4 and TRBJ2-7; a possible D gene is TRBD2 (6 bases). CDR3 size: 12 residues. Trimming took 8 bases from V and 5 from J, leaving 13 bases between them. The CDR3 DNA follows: TGTGCCAGCTCAGGGACTGTCAACGAGCAGTACTTC. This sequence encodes CASSGTVNEQYF.

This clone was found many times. In nucleotides, the CDR3 is TGCAGTCTCGTGGGACTAGCGGGAGTAATGCTTAACAATGAGCAGTTCTTC. This gives the protein CSLVGLAGVMLNNEQFF. The rearrangement joins TRBV20-1 to TRBJ2-1; TRBD2 aligns across 14 bases. V trimming: 8 bases; J trimming: 5 bases; junction bases outside the gene matches: 14. CDR3 length: 17 residues. Germline CDR1 DFQATT, CDR2 SNEGSKA (reference sequence).

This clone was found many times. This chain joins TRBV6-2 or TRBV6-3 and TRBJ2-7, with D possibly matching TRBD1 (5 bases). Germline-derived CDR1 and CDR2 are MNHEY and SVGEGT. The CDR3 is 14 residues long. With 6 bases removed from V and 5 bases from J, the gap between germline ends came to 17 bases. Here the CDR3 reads CASRRMSDMHEQYF. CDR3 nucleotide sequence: TGTGCCAGCAGAAGGATGTCGGACATGCACGAGCAGTACTTC.

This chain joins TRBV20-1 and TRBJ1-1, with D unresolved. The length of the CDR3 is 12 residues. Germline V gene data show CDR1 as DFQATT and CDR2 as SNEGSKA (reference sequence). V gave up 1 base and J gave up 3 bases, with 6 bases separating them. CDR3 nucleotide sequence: TGCAGTGCTAGAGTCATGGACACTGAAGCTTTCTTT. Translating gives CSARVMDTEAFF.

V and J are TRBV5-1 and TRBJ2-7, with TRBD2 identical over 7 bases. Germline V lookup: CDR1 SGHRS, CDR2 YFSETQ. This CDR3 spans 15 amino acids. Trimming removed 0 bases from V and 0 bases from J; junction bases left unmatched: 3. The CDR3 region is CASSLEAGPSYEQYF. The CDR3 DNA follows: TGCGCCAGCAGCTTGGAAGCGGGGCCCTCCTACGAGCAGTACTTC.

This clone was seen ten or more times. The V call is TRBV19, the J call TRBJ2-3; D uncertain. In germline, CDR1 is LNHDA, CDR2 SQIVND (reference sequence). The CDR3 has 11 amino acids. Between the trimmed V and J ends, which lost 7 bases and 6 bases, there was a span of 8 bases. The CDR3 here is CASTQEDTQYF. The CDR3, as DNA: TGTGCCAGTACCCAGGAGGATACGCAGTATTTT.

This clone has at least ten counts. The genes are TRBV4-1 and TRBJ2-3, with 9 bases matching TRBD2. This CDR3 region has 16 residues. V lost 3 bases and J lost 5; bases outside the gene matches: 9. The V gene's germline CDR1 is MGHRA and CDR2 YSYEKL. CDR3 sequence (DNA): TGCGCCAGCAGCCAGGCGGGGGGGGCGCGAGGAGATACGCAGTATTTT. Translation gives CASSQAGGARGDTQYF.

The CDR3 DNA sequence: TGCAGTGCTAGAGATCCTAGCGGGATTTACGAGCAGTACTTC. Translated, it gives CSARDPSGIYEQYF. The chain employs TRBV20-1 and TRBJ2-7, with TRBD2 matching 9 bases. This CDR3 region has 14 residues. Germline values: CDR1 DFQATT, CDR2 SNEGSKA (reference sequence). With V trimmed by 0 bases and J by 4 bases, 4 bases remained unmatched.

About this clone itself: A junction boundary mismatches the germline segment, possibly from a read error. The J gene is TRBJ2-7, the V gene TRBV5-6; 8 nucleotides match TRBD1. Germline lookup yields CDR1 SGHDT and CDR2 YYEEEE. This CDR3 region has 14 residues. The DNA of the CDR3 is TGTGCCAGCAGCCCGGGACAGGCGGCGCCCCCACAGAACTTC. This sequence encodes CASSPGQAAPPQNF.

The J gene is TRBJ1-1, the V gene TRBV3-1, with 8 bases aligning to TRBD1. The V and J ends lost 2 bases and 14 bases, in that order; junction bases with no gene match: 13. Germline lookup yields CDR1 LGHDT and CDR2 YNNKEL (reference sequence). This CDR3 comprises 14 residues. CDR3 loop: CASSQTGGPTDAFF. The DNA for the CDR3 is TGTGCCAGCAGCCAAACAGGGGGGCCCACTGATGCGTTCTTT.

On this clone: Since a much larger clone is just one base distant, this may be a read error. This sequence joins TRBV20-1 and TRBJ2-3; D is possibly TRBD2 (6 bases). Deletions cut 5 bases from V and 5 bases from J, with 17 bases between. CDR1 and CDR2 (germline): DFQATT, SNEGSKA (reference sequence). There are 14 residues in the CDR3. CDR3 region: CSAPLTRAKDTQYF. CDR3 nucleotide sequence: TGCAGTGCTCCCTTGACTAGAGCCAAAGATACGCAGTATTTT.

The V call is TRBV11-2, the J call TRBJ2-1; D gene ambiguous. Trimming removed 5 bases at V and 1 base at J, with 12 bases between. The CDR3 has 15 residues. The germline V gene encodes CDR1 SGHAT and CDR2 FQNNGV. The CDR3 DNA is TGTGCCAGCAGCCCCCGAAGGGTGTCCTACAATGAGCAGTTCTTC. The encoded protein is CASSPRRVSYNEQFF.

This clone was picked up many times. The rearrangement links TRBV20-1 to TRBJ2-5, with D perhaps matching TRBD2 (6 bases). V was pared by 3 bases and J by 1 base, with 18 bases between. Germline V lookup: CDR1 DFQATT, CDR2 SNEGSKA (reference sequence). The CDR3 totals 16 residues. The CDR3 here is CSASDPWGLGQETQYF. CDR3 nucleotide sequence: TGCAGTGCTAGTGACCCTTGGGGACTCGGCCAAGAGACCCAGTACTTC.

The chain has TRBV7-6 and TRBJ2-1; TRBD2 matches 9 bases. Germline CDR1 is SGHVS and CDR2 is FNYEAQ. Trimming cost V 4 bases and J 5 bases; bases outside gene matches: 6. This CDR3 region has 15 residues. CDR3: CASSSGLATNNEQFF. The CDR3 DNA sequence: TGTGCCAGCAGCTCGGGACTAGCCACCAACAATGAGCAGTTCTTC.

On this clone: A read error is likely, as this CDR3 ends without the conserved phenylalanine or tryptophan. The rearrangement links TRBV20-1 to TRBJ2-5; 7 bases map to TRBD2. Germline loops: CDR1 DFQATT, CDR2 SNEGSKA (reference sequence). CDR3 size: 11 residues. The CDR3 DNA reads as TGCAGCTCGGGAGGAGGGGAGACCCAGTACTCC. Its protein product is CSSGGGETQYS.

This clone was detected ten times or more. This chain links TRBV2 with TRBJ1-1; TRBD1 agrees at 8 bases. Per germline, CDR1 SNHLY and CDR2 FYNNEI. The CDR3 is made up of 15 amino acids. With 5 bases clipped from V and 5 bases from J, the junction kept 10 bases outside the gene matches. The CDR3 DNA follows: TGTGCCAGCAGTCCAAGGCGGGGACAGGTTACTGAAGCTTTCTTT. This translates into CASSPRRGQVTEAFF. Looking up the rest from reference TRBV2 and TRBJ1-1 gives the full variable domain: EPEVTQTPSHQVTQMGQEVILRCVPISNHLYFYWYRQILGQKVEFLVSFYNNEISEKSEIFDDQFSVERPDGSNFTLKIRSTKLEDSAMYFCASSPRRGQVTEAFFGQGTRLTVV.

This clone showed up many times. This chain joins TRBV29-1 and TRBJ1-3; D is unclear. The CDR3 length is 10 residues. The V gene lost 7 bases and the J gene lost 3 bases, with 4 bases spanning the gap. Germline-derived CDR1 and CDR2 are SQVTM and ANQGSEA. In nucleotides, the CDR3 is TGCAGCGCTGTTGGAAACACCATATATTTT. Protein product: CSAVGNTIYF. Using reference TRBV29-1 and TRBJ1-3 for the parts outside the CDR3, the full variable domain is SAVISQKPSRDICQRGTSLTIQCQVDSQVTMMFWYRQQPGQSLTLIATANQGSEATYESGFVIDKFPISRPNLTFSTLTVSNMSPEDSSIYLCSAVGNTIYFGEGSWLTVV.

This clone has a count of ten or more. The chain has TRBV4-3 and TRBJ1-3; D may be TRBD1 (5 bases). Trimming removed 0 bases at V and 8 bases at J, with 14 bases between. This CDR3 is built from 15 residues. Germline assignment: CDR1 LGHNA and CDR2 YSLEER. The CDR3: CASSQDFQGRDTIYF. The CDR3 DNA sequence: TGCGCCAGCAGCCAAGATTTTCAGGGTCGGGACACCATATATTTT.

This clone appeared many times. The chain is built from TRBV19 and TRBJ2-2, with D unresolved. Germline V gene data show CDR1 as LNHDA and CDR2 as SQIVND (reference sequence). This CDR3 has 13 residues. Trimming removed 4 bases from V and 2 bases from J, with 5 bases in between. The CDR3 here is CASSKHNTGELFF. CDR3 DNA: TGTGCCAGTAGTAAACACAACACCGGGGAGCTGTTTTTT.

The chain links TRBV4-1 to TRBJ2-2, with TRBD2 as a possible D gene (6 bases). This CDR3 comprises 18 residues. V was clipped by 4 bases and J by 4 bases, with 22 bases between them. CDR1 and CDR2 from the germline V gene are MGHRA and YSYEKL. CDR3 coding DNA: TGCGCCAGCAGCCTCACTCAGTACGGGGGATCCTCCACCGGGGAGCTGTTTTTT. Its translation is CASSLTQYGGSSTGELFF.

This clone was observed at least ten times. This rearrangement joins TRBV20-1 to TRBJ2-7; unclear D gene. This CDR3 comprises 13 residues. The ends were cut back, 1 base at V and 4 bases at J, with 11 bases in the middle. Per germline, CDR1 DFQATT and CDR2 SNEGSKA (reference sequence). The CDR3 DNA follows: TGCAGTGCTAGAGGGCTAGTGGGGTACGAGCAGTACTTC. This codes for CSARGLVGYEQYF.

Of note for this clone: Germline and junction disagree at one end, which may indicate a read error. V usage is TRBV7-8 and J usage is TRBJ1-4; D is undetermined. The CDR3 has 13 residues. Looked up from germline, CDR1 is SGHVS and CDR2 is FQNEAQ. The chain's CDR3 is CASSLGLTRGLLF. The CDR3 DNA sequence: TGTGCCAGCAGCTTAGGGCTAACCCGCGGACTGCTTTTT.

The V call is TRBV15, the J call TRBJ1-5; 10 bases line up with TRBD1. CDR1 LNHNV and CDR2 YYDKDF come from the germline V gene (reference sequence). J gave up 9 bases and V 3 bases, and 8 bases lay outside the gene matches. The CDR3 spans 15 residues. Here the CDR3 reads CATSRWGQGIVPQHF. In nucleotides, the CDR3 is TGTGCCACCAGCAGGTGGGGACAGGGGATTGTGCCCCAGCATTTT.

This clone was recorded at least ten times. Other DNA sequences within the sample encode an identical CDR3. CDR3 sequence reads: CASSQWGARTDTQYF. CDR3 nucleotides: TGTGCCAGCAGCCAATGGGGGGCGCGCACAGATACGCAGTATTTT. The chain has TRBV3-1 and TRBJ2-3; D is possibly TRBD1 or TRBD2 (6 bases each). This CDR3 is 15 amino acids long. Germline loops: CDR1 LGHDT, CDR2 YNNKEL (reference sequence). V lost 2 bases and J lost 1, with 10 bases in between.

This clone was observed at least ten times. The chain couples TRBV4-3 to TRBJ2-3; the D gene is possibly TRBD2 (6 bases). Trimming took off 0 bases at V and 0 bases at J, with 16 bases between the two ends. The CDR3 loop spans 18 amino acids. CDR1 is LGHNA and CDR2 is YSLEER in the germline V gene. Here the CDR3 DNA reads TGCGCCAGCAGCCAAGATCTTGTAGGAGGGACCAGCACAGATACGCAGTATTTT. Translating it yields CASSQDLVGGTSTDTQYF.

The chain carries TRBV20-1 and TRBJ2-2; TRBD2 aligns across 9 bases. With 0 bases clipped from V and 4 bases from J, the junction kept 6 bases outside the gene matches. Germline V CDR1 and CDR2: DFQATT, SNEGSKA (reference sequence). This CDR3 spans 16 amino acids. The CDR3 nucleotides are TGCAGTGCTAGAGACTTAGCGGGAGCGGGCACCGGGGAGCTGTTTTTT. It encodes CSARDLAGAGTGELFF.

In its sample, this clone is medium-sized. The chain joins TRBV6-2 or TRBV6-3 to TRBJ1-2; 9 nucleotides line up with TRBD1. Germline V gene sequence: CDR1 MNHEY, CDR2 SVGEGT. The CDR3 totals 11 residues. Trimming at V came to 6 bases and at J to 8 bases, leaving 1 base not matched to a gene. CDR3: CASSGQGGYTF. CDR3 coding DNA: TGTGCCAGCAGCGGACAGGGGGGCTACACCTTC.